This TCR beta chain was retrieved from a study of cytomegalovirus exposure and HLA in healthy donors. Notes on the study in general: Researchers counted around 160 TCR beta chains as cytomegalovirus-associated.

Concerning this clone: The target antigen is unknown.

V lost 5 bases, J lost 8 bases, and 13 bases stayed unmatched. The germline V gene encodes CDR1 SGHTA and CDR2 FQGNSA. CDR3 length: 16 amino acids. Primers for the PCR totalled 60 Vbeta and 13 Jbeta. TCRdb keeps only in-frame clones here, not all; method: immunoSEQ multiplex PCR. The sample includes approximately 70,000 clones, 74% seen only once; the top ten take roughly 11%. Sequencing used PBMCs. The source is a woman aged 55-69 years in good health and CMV-seropositive. V and J are TRBV7-2 and TRBJ1-4; TRBD1 aligns across 8 bases. Written as DNA, the CDR3 is TGTGCCAGCAGCCCCACACTCGGACAGGGAGGGGAAAAACTGTTTTTT. Protein product: CASSPTLGQGGEKLFF.